The 26 T cell receptor beta chains below were found in one sample sequenced in a study of T and B cells in COVID-19 patients. Each TRB amplification used roughly 240-550 ng of genomic DNA from blood. Multiplex PCR with BIOMED2 TRB-A/B primer pools amplified TRB rearrangements. TCRdb passed the multiplex PCR reads through MiXCR, listing each CDR3 protein once. The sample lists under 20,000 distinct CDR3 sequences; roughly 28% were seen once. Sequenced material: blood. All receptors derive from a human donor who had recovered from COVID-19.

This chain joins TRBV5-3 and TRBJ2-6; D possibly uses TRBD1 or TRBD2 (6 bases each). TRBV5-3 is noted as an ORF with a role that remains uncertain. The CDR3 loop spans 15 amino acids. Trimming took off 10 bases at V and 2 bases at J, with 16 bases between the two ends. CDR3 in DNA: TGTGCCCCTCAGGGGAGGAGGCCTGGGGCCAACGTCCTGACTTTC. Translated, it gives CAPQGRRPGANVLTF.

V and J are TRBV20-1 and TRBJ1-1; D gene ambiguous. Germline assignment: CDR1 DFQATT and CDR2 SNEGSKA (reference sequence). Trimming removed 1 base from V and 5 bases from J, with 11 bases in between. The CDR3 runs 13 residues. CDR3 bases: TGCAGTGCTAGAGCCAATCCGGGGACTGAAGCTTTCTTT. Its translation is CSARANPGTEAFF.

This clonotype showed up just a few times. This rearrangement joins TRBV6-2 or TRBV6-3 to TRBJ2-2; D not resolved. Trimming shortened V by 4 bases and J by 5 bases, and 5 bases separated the two germline ends. This CDR3 comprises 12 residues. CDR1 MNHEY and CDR2 SVGEGT come from the germline V gene. As DNA, the CDR3 is TGTGCCAGCAGTTGGGTAACCGGGGAGCTGTTTTTT. Translating it yields CASSWVTGELFF.

This clonotype occurred many times. The chain uses TRBV7-6 and TRBJ2-7, with D perhaps TRBD2 (6 bases). Trimming removed 5 bases from V and 6 bases from J, with 14 bases in between. The CDR3 has 13 amino acids. Germline V gene lookup returns CDR1 SGHVS and CDR2 FNYEAQ. CDR3 region: CASSPGGYGEQYF. DNA for the CDR3: TGTGCCAGCAGCCCAGGAGGGTATGGCGAGCAGTACTTC.

This clonotype is labeled medium-sized (0.01 to 0.1%). The chain employs TRBV19 and TRBJ2-6; perhaps TRBD1 as D (6 bases). This CDR3 region has 17 residues. Looked up from germline, CDR1 is LNHDA and CDR2 is SQIVND (reference sequence). V lost 5 bases and J 4 bases, leaving 18 bases between the germline ends. DNA of the CDR3: TGTGCCAGTAGTGCCCACCAGACAGGCACAGGGGCCAACGTCCTGACTTTC. This sequence encodes CASSAHQTGTGANVLTF.

This clonotype was found a few times. The V and J genes are TRBV7-9 and TRBJ1-4; D not resolved. CDR1 is SEHNR, CDR2 FQNEAQ, per germline (reference sequence). This CDR3 has 14 amino acids. The V end was cut by 3 bases, the J end by 5 bases, with 10 bases between. CDR3 protein: CASSFSPQNEKLFF. In nucleotides, the CDR3 is TGTGCCAGCAGCTTTTCCCCTCAGAATGAAAAACTGTTTTTT.

This clonotype has more than one count but fewer than ten. The rearrangement joins TRBV29-1 to TRBJ1-2; a weak D match, TRBD1 (5 bases). Germline values: CDR1 SQVTM, CDR2 ANQGSEA. V dropped 7 bases and J dropped 0 bases, with 12 bases sitting between them. The CDR3 contains 13 residues. As DNA, the CDR3 is TGCAGCGCCACAGGTCTTTCTAACTATGGCTACACCTTC. Translation gives CSATGLSNYGYTF.

This clonotype occurred a few times. The V gene is TRBV6-6, the J gene TRBJ1-6; D call uncertain. The CDR3 covers 14 residues. Between the trimmed V and J ends, which lost 2 bases and 7 bases, there was a span of 9 bases. Germline CDR1 MNHNY, CDR2 SVGAGI (reference sequence). The CDR3 protein is CASSYTEINSPLHF. The CDR3 DNA is TGTGCCAGCAGTTACACCGAAATAAATTCACCCCTCCACTTT.

This rearrangement joins TRBV4-3 to TRBJ2-1; 8 bases are shared with TRBD2. The CDR3 loop spans 15 amino acids. CDR1 is LGHNA and CDR2 is YSLEER in the germline V gene. The junction had 9 bases not matched to a gene; V was cut back by 4 bases and J by 7 bases. CDR3 nucleotide sequence: TGCGCCAGCAGCCGAGGGACTAGAGGATGGAATGAGCAGTTCTTC. Its translation is CASSRGTRGWNEQFF.

The chain couples TRBV6-2 or TRBV6-3 to TRBJ2-1; 13 nucleotides line up with TRBD2. Per the germline V gene, CDR1 is MNHEY and CDR2 is SVGEGT. CDR3 length: 14 amino acids. With 5 bases clipped from V and 15 bases from J, the junction kept 10 bases outside the gene matches. The CDR3 region has the DNA TGTGCCAGCAGTGACGGGACTAGCGGGGACAGGGGGTTCTTC. Residues: CASSDGTSGDRGFF.

The chain links TRBV28 to TRBJ2-3, with TRBD1 matching over 9 bases. The germline gives CDR1 MDHEN, CDR2 SYDVKM. The length of the CDR3 is 16 residues. The V and J ends lost 2 bases and 2 bases, in that order; junction bases with no gene match: 5. CDR3 residues: CASSLGDRDSTDTQYF. The CDR3 DNA follows: TGTGCCAGCAGTTTAGGGGACAGGGATTCCACAGATACGCAGTATTTT.

By frequency in the sample, this clonotype is medium-sized. This chain's CDR3 is CASSMLDRVETQYF. The CDR3 nucleotides read TGTGCCAGTAGTATGTTGGACAGGGTAGAGACCCAGTACTTC. The chain links TRBV19 to TRBJ2-5, with TRBD1 identical over 8 bases. Germline V gene lookup returns CDR1 LNHDA and CDR2 SQIVND (reference sequence). V was clipped by 3 bases and J by 4 bases; unmatched bases: 4. There are 14 residues in the CDR3.

The chain is built from TRBV5-6 and TRBJ2-1, with 12 positions matching TRBD1. The trim removed 3 bases at V and 8 bases at J, leaving 6 bases unmatched. CDR1 is SGHDT and CDR2 is YYEEEE in the germline V gene. This CDR3 contains 15 residues. Here the CDR3 reads CASSSPGQGADEQFF. CDR3 nucleotides: TGTGCCAGCAGCTCCCCGGGACAGGGGGCGGATGAGCAGTTCTTC.

The J gene is TRBJ1-2, the V gene TRBV7-6, with D perhaps TRBD1 (5 bases). The V gene's germline CDR1 is SGHVS and CDR2 FNYEAQ. CDR3 size: 17 residues. Trimming left V 2 bases short and J 8 bases short, with 24 bases between. CDR3 bases: TGTGCCAGCAGCTTATACATCGGTGGGACGGCCCCCGGGGGCTACACCTTC. Translating it yields CASSLYIGGTAPGGYTF.

This sequence joins TRBV29-1 and TRBJ2-7; 8 bases fit TRBD2. The CDR3 runs 14 residues. The germline gives CDR1 SQVTM, CDR2 ANQGSEA. Trimming cost V 0 bases and J 3 bases; bases outside gene matches: 4. CDR3 nucleotide sequence: TGCAGCGTTGAAGAATCGGCGGGGGGCTACGAGCAGTACTTC. It translates to CSVEESAGGYEQYF.

The chain employs TRBV6-1 and TRBJ1-5; weak D call: TRBD1 (5 bases). Germline values: CDR1 MNHNS, CDR2 SASEGT. Trimming took 9 bases from V and 4 from J, leaving 16 bases between them. The CDR3 contains 14 residues. The CDR3 DNA sequence: TGTGCCAGTACCCCCCCCGGGGGGAATCAGCCCCAGCATTTT. As protein: CASTPPGGNQPQHF.

The sample holds a few counts of this clonotype. The rearrangement uses TRBV10-3 and TRBJ1-1; 8 nucleotides align to TRBD1. This CDR3 is built from 12 residues. V trimming: 11 bases; J trimming: 0 bases; junction bases outside the gene matches: 2. In germline, CDR1 is ENHRY, CDR2 SYGVKD. CDR3 protein: CAVQGVNTEAFF. The CDR3 nucleotides read TGTGCCGTACAGGGGGTGAACACTGAAGCTTTCTTT.

The CDR3 DNA sequence: TGTGCCAGTCACACGCCCCAGGGGGCGGCTGAAGCTTTCTTT. This sequence encodes CASHTPQGAAEAFF. The rearrangement uses TRBV6-5 and TRBJ1-1; 8 bases line up with TRBD1. Losses at the gene ends were 9 bases for V and 6 bases for J; bases not matched to a gene: 12. The germline CDR1 and CDR2 sequences are MNHEY and SVGAGI. The CDR3 contains 14 residues.

The chain couples TRBV15 to TRBJ1-1; no clear D. CDR1 and CDR2 from the germline V gene are LNHNV and YYDKDF (reference sequence). This CDR3 spans 14 amino acids. Trimming stripped 1 base from V and 1 base from J, with 7 bases between. The DNA for the CDR3 is TGTGCCACCAGCAGAGCCACGGAGAACACTGAAGCTTTCTTT. Residues: CATSRATENTEAFF.

This clonotype was seen at least ten times. The V and J genes are TRBV6-5 and TRBJ2-7; D is ambiguous. From germline, CDR1 is MNHEY and CDR2 SVGAGI. V dropped 7 bases and J dropped 2 bases, with 18 bases sitting between them. The CDR3 length is 15 residues. CDR3 in amino acids: CASTLSGGSTYEQYF. The DNA of the CDR3 is TGTGCCAGCACCCTCTCAGGCGGCTCAACCTACGAGCAGTACTTC.

This clonotype is medium-sized within its sample. This chain connects TRBV6-5 to TRBJ2-7; TRBD1 matches 9 bases. The CDR3 loop spans 15 amino acids. The junction had 6 bases not matched to a gene; V was cut back by 2 bases and J by 4 bases. CDR1 MNHEY and CDR2 SVGAGI come from the germline V gene. CDR3 sequence reads: CASSYLGTGLYEQYF. CDR3 coding DNA: TGTGCCAGCAGTTACCTTGGGACAGGGTTATACGAGCAGTACTTC.

This clonotype appeared a few times. This sequence joins TRBV14 and TRBJ2-3; a weak D match, TRBD1 (5 bases). The germline CDR1 and CDR2 sequences are SGHDN and FVKESK. V lost 4 bases and J lost 6, with 8 bases in between. The CDR3 totals 12 residues. The CDR3 reads CASSLGRDTQYF. DNA of the CDR3: TGTGCCAGCAGCCTGGGGCGGGATACGCAGTATTTT. Variable domain in full (rest from reference TRBV14 and TRBJ2-3): EAGVTQFPSHSVIEKGQTVTLRCDPISGHDNLYWYRRVMGKEIKFLLHFVKESKQDESGMPNNRFLAERTGGTYSTLKVQPAELEDSGVYFCASSLGRDTQYFGPGTRLTVL.

The V and J genes are TRBV15 and TRBJ2-7; the match to TRBD1 covers 8 bases. This CDR3 has 16 amino acids. Germline CDR1 and CDR2: LNHNV and YYDKDF (reference sequence). With 1 base clipped from V and 1 base from J, the junction kept 6 bases outside the gene matches. In DNA, the CDR3 is TGTGCCACCAGCAGAGGGGGACAGGAGGGATCCTACGAGCAGTACTTC. Translated, it gives CATSRGGQEGSYEQYF.

The chain recombines TRBV4-3 with TRBJ1-1; 8 bases match TRBD1. The CDR3 length is 15 residues. The germline gives CDR1 LGHNA, CDR2 YSLEER. V dropped 4 bases and J dropped 4; count of bases not matched to a gene: 8. The CDR3 sequence is CASSRGTRGLTEAFF. For the CDR3, the DNA is TGCGCCAGCAGCCGAGGGACCAGGGGGCTCACTGAAGCTTTCTTT.

This clonotype was seen only a few times. The genes are TRBV12-3 or TRBV12-4 and TRBJ1-3, with no clear D. There are 14 residues in the CDR3. The V end was cut by 3 bases, the J end by 0 bases, with 6 bases between. In DNA form, the CDR3 reads TGTGCCAGCAGTTTGGATGCCTCTGGAAACACCATATATTTT. Translated, it gives CASSLDASGNTIYF.

This clonotype appeared many times. J is TRBJ2-2 and V is TRBV5-6; D unresolved. Per germline, CDR1 SGHDT and CDR2 YYEEEE. Trimming removed 2 bases from V and 7 bases from J, with 9 bases in between. The CDR3 runs to 13 residues. CDR3 in DNA: TGTGCCAGCAGCTTCGGCTTGAGCGGGGAGCTGTTTTTT. The encoded protein is CASSFGLSGELFF.